This T cell receptor (beta chain) was sequenced for a study of blood T cell repertoires in COVID-19. For the study at large: Samples taken during acute and convalescent COVID-19 were collected in the United States, Italy and Spain. In each case, the material was cDNA or gDNA derived from T cells, B-cell-depleted T cells, or PBMCs.

Under the authors' procedure: Counts of nucleated cells, estimated from reference gene primer amplification, were obtained. TCRdb's copy holds only in-frame clones and misses some; the assay was immunoSEQ multiplex PCR. D and trimming were read from the DNA, whereas the V and J calls and clone size are those reported in that table. In the table there are about 140,000 clones, around nine tenths of which are singletons. The germline V gene encodes CDR1 SGHAT and CDR2 FQNNGV. Trimming stripped 1 base from V and 3 bases from J, with 15 bases between. The length of the CDR3 is 16 residues. This sequence originates from a woman aged 55-70 years with acute or convalescent COVID-19. The sequenced sample consisted of peripheral blood. This chain uses TRBV11-2 with TRBJ2-5, with D perhaps TRBD2 (6 bases). CDR3 nucleotides: TGTGCCAGCAGCTTAGCCCTGGCGGGGTACGAAGAGACCCAGTACTTC. Translation gives CASSLALAGYEETQYF.